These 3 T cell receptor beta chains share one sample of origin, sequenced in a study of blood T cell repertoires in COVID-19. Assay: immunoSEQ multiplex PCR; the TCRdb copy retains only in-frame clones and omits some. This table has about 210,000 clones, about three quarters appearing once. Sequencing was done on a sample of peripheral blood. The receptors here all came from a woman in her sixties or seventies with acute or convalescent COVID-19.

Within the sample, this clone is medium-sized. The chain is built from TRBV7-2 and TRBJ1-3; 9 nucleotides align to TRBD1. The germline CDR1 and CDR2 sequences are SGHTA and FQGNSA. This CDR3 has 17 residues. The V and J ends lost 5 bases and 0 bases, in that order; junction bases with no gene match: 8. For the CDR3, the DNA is TGTGCCAGCAGCCCTACGACAGGGGGTTACTCTGGAAACACCATATATTTT. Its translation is CASSPTTGGYSGNTIYF.

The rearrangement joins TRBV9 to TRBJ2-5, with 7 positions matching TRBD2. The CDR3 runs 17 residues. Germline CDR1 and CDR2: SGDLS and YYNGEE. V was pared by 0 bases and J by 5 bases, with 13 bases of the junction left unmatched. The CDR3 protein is CASSVESGGGLRETQYF. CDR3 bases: TGTGCCAGCAGCGTAGAGTCGGGGGGAGGGCTTCGGGAGACCCAGTACTTC.

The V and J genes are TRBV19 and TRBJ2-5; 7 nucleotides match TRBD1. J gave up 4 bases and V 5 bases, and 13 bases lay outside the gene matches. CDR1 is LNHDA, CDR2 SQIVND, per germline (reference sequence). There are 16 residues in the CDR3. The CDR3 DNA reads TGTGCCAGTAGTCTAACCCCGGACAGGCTAGGAGAGACCCAGTACTTC. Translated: CASSLTPDRLGETQYF.